This T cell receptor (beta chain) came from a study of OX40 agonist ivuxolimab in advanced cancers. Study-level background: As their treatment, patients were administered ivuxolimab, an agonistic anti-OX40 (CD134) antibody.

The data were produced by immunoSEQ multiplex PCR, yet TCRdb's version contains in-frame clones alone and is incomplete. The sample lists approximately 80,000 clones; approximately 86% were seen once. This clone was recorded only once. With autoimmune disease history or systemic immunosuppression, patients were excluded. The CDR3 spans 17 residues. J was trimmed by 2 bases and V by 6 bases; bases with no gene match: 13. Per germline, CDR1 ENHRY and CDR2 SYGVKD. This receptor was identified in an adult with an advanced solid tumor such as melanoma, head and neck, liver or kidney cancer. The rearrangement links TRBV10-3 to TRBJ2-7, with TRBD2 identical over 10 bases. This material consisted of CD4+ or CD8+ T cells sorted from blood, taken in a trial of the OX40 agonist ivuxolimab. As DNA, the CDR3 is TGTGCCATCAGAGCGATAACTAGCGGGGAGGTTCCCTACGAGCAGTACTTC. It specifies CAIRAITSGEVPYEQYF.